This T cell receptor beta chain was documented in a study of T cell responses to AZD1222 COVID-19 vaccine. Findings and limits, study-wide: Epitopes outside B.1.351 and B.1.1.7 mutated regions reportedly drew nearly half of spike TCRs. Clonal diversity may have been underestimated, and the donors were mostly white British, with more females than males. Increased Spike-specific TCR breadth and depth were observed after two AZD1222 doses.

V shed 4 bases and J 4 bases; nucleotides not matched to a gene: 6. Germline assignment: CDR1 SGHDN and CDR2 FVKESK. This CDR3 contains 15 residues. Sequencing used immunoSEQ multiplex PCR; TCRdb keeps in-frame clones, though not all of them. The sample lists more than 95,000 clones, about 91% occurring once. Worth noting for this clone: Antigen unknown.

The chain joins TRBV14 to TRBJ1-4; 7 bases are a match to TRBD1. The TCR comes from an adult who received the AZD1222 COVID-19 vaccine. The sample in question was peripheral blood, obtained 28 days after the second AZD1222 dose. CDR3 region: CASSLTGTDNEKLFF. In DNA form, the CDR3 reads TGTGCCAGCAGCCTTACCGGGACAGATAATGAAAAACTGTTTTTT.